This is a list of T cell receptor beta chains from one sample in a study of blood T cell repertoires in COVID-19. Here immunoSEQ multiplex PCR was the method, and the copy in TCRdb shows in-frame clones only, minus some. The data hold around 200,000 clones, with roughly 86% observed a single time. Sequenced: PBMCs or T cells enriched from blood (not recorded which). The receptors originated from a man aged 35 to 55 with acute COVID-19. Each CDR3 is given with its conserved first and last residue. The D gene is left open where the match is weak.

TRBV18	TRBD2	CASSGLAAYNEQFF
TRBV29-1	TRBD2	CSVPQTSDEQFF
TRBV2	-	CASSERHRPGRLQETQYF
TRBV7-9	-	CATHRGGAGEKLFF
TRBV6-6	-	CASQRLSGNTIYF
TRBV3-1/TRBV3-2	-	CASSQGQAGNQPQHF
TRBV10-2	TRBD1	CASSHSSGQEAFF
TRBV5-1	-	CASSLGAESFNYGYTF
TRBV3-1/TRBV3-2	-	CASSRTSSPTDTQYF
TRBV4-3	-	CASSQDRTIASTGELFF
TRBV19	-	CASSQGTRGVETQYF
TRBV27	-	CASRLPDSTDTQYF
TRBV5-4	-	CASSLPSQGRGTEAFF
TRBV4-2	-	CASSPNSAGRQRTDTQYF
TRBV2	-	CASSGGGSPGEKLFF
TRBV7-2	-	CASSLVPGKGTEAFF
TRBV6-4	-	CASTPGEGLGYGYTF
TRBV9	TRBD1	CASSVGQGTSANEKLFF
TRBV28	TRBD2	CASIPGLAGEGYEQYF
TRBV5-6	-	CASSLDGPYEQYF
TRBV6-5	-	CASRVREGRRGYTF
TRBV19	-	CASSNSRDNRKLFF
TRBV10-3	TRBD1	CAIAGQNQPQHF
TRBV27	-	CASSNKETQYF
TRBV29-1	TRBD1	CSVSTGGGYEQYF
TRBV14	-	CASSSLGPYNEQFF
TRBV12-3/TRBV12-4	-	CASSYENYGYTF
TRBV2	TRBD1	CASSQGARRSEAFF
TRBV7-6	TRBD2	CASSLGTSGRNTGELFF
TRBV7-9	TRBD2	CASSLELAGELRELFF
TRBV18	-	CASSPAQLNTEAFF